This T cell receptor beta chain originates from a study of blood T cell repertoires in COVID-19. The wider study: The study drew acute and convalescent COVID-19 samples from the United States, Italy and Spain.

Trimming cost V 6 bases and J 9 bases; bases outside gene matches: 13. Germline-derived CDR1 and CDR2 are MNHNY and SVGAGI (reference sequence). The CDR3 loop spans 15 amino acids. In the study's own analysis: Amplified reference gene primers provided the basis for estimating nucleated cell counts. Some clones are missing from TCRdb's copy, which holds only in-frame ones; the method was immunoSEQ multiplex PCR. The V and J calls and clone size are taken from that table; D and trimming were inferred from the DNA. Of under 95,000 clones in the sample, less than 80% were seen once. What was sequenced was peripheral blood. The sequence was obtained from a man aged 55-75 years with active or convalescent COVID-19. The gene calls are TRBV6-6 and TRBJ1-5, with 8 nucleotides matching TRBD1. The CDR3 region has the DNA TGTGCCAGCAGGCGCCAGACAGGGGAGGGGTGGCCCCAGCATTTT. Amino acid sequence: CASRRQTGEGWPQHF.